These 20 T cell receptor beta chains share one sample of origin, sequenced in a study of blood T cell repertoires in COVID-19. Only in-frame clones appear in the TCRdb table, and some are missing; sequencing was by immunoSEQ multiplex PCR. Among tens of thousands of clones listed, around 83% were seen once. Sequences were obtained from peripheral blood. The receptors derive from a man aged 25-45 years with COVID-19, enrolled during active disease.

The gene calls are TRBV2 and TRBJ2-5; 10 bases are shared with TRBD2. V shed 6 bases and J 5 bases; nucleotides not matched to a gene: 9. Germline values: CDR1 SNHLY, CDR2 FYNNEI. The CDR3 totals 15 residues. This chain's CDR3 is CASSFQSGRAETQYF. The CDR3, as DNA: TGTGCCAGCAGCTTTCAAAGCGGGAGGGCCGAGACCCAGTACTTC.

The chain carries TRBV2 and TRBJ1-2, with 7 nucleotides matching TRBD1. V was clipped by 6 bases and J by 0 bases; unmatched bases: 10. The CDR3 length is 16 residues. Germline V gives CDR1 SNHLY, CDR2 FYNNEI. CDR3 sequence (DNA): TGTGCCAGCAGGCCCCGTAGGACAGGAACTAACTATGGCTACACCTTC. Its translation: CASRPRRTGTNYGYTF.

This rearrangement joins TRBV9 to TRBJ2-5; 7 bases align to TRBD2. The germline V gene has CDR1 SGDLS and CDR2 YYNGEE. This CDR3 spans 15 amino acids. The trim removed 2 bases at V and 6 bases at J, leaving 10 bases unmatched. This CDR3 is CASSVEGGPGKTQYF. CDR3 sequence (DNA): TGTGCCAGCAGCGTGGAGGGAGGGCCGGGAAAGACCCAGTACTTC.

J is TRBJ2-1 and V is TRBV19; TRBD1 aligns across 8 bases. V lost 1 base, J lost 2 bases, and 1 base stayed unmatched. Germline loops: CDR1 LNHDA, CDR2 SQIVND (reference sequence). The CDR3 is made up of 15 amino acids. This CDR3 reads CASSIVGQAYNEQFF. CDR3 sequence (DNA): TGTGCCAGTAGTATAGTGGGACAGGCCTACAATGAGCAGTTCTTC. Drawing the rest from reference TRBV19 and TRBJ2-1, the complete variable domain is DGGITQSPKYLFRKEGQNVTLSCEQNLNHDAMYWYRQDPGQGLRLIYYSQIVNDFQKGDIAEGYSVSREKKESFPLTVTSAQKNPTAFYLCASSIVGQAYNEQFFGPGTRLTVL.

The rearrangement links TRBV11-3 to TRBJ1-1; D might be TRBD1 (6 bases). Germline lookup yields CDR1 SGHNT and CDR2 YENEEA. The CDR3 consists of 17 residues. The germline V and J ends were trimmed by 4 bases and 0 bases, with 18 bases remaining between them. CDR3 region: CASSYGGAGAMNTEAFF. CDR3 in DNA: TGTGCCAGCAGCTACGGGGGGGCAGGGGCTATGAACACTGAAGCTTTCTTT. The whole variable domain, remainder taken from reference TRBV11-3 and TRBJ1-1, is EAGVVQSPRYKIIEKKQPVAFWCNPISGHNTLYWYLQNLGQGPELLIRYENEEAVDDSQLPKDRFSAERLKGVDSTLKIQPAELGDSAVYLCASSYGGAGAMNTEAFFGQGTRLTVV.

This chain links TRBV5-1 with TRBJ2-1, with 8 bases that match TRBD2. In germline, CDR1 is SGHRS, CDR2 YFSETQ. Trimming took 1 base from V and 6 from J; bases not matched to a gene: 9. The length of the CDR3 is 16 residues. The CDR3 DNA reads TGCGCCAGCAGCTTGTCGGGGACTAGTCCCTCCAATGAGCAGTTCTTC. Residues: CASSLSGTSPSNEQFF.

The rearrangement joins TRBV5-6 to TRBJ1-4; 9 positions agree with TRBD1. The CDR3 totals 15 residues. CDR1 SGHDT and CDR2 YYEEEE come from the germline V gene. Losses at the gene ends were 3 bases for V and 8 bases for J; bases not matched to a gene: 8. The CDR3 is CASSSGGTGREKLFF. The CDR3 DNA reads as TGTGCCAGCAGCTCGGGGGGGACAGGGCGCGAAAAACTGTTTTTT.

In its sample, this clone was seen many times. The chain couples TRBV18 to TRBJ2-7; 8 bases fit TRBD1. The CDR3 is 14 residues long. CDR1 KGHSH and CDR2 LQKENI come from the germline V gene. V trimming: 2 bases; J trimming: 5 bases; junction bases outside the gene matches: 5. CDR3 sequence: CASSPIQGEHEQYF. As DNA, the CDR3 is TGTGCCAGCTCACCAATACAGGGGGAGCACGAGCAGTACTTC.

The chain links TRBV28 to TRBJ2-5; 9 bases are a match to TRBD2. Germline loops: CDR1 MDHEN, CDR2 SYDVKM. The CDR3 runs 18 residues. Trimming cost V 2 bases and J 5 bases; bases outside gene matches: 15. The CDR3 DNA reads TGTGCCAGCAGTTTAAGACACCTATTAGCGGGAGTGTCCGAGACCCAGTACTTC. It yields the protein CASSLRHLLAGVSETQYF.

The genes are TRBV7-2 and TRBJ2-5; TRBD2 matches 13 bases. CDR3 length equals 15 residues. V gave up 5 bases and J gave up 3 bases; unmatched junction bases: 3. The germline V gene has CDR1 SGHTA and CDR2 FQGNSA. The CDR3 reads CASSRGLAGEETQYF. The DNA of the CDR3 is TGTGCCAGCAGCAGAGGACTAGCGGGGGAAGAGACCCAGTACTTC.

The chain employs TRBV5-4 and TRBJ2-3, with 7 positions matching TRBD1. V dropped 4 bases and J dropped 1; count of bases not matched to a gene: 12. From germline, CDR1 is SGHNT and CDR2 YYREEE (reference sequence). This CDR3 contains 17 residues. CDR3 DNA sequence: TGTGCCAGCAGCCCAGGGGGTCCCCAAAGGGGCACAGATACGCAGTATTTT. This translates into CASSPGGPQRGTDTQYF.

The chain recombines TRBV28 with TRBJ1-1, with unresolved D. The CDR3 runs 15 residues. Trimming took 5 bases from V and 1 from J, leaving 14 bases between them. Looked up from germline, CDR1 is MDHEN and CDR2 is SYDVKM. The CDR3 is CASSLYSPGNTEAFF. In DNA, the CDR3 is TGTGCCAGCAGTCTTTACTCCCCGGGGAACACTGAAGCTTTCTTT.

The CDR3: CASSQSDSNSGNTIYF. The CDR3, as DNA: TGCGCCAGCAGTCAATCGGACTCCAACTCTGGAAACACCATATATTTT. This chain uses TRBV23-1 with TRBJ1-3; D is unclear. TRBV23-1 is assigned to the ORF class and has an uncertain function. V lost 0 bases and J lost 0, with 9 bases in between. The CDR3 sequence is 16 residues long.

The CDR3 loop is CAWRVQGAYEQYF. CDR3 coding DNA: TGTGCCTGGAGGGTACAGGGGGCCTACGAGCAGTACTTC. The chain carries TRBV30 and TRBJ2-7, with 8 bases identical to TRBD1. V dropped 3 bases and J dropped 2; count of bases not matched to a gene: 3. Per germline, CDR1 GTSNPN and CDR2 SVGIG (reference sequence). This CDR3 is built from 13 residues.

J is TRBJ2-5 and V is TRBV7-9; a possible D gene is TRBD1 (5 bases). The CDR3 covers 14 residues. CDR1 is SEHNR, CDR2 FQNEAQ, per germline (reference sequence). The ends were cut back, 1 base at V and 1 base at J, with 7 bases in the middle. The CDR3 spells CASSLETAQETQYF. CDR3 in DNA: TGTGCCAGCAGCTTAGAGACAGCCCAAGAGACCCAGTACTTC.

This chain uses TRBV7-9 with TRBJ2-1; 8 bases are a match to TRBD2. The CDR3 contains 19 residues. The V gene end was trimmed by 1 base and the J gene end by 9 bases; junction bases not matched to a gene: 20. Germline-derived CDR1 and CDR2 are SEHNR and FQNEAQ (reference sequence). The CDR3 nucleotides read TGTGCCAGCAGCTTAGGCTTTTTTACGAGCGGGAGAGGGGCTGGTGAGCAGTTCTTC. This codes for CASSLGFFTSGRGAGEQFF.

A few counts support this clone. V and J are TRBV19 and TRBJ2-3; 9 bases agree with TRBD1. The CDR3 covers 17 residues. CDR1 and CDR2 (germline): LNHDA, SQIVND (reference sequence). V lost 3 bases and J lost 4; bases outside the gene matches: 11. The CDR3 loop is CASSMLLDRGGADTQYF. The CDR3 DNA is TGTGCCAGTAGTATGCTCCTGGACAGGGGAGGTGCAGATACGCAGTATTTT.

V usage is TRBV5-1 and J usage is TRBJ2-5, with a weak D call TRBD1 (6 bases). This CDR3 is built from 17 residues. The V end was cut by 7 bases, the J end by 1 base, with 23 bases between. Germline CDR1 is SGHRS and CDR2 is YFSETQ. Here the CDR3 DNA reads TGCGCCAGCGGCCCCCCGGGACAAAGATCTTTCCAAGAGACCCAGTACTTC. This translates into CASGPPGQRSFQETQYF.

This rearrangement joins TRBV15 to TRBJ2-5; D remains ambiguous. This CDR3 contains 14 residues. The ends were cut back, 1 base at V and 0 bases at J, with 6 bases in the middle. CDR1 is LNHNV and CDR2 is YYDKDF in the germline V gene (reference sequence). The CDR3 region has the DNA TGTGCCACCAGCAGAGGAGGTGACCAAGAGACCCAGTACTTC. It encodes CATSRGGDQETQYF. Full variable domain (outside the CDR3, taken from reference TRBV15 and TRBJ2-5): DAMVIQNPRYQVTQFGKPVTLSCSQTLNHNVMYWYQQKSSQAPKLLFHYYDKDFNNEADTPDNFQSRRPNTSFCFLDIRSPGLGDTAMYLCATSRGGDQETQYFGPGTRLLVL.

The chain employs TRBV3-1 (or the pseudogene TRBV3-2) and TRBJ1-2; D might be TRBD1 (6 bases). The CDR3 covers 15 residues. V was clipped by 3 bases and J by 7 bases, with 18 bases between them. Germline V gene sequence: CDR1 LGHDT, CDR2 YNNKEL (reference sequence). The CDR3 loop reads CASSQRADSLSGYTF. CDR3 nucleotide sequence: TGTGCCAGCAGCCAGAGGGCGGACAGCCTTAGTGGCTACACCTTC.